This section outlines one T cell receptor (beta chain) sequence together with its context. The antigen is not known. The time point denotes: newly diagnosed GD, antithyroid drugs for less than 3 months. PBMC RNA served as the TCR library source. Arm-PCR with iRepertoire HTBI primers amplified the CDR3 regions for these TCR beta libraries. TCRdb fed the multiplex PCR reads into MiXCR, producing one record per CDR3 protein. This table has under 400,000 distinct CDR3 sequences, 16% appearing once. This sample is part of a study of regulatory T cells in long-lasting Graves disease. The overall study: For under 3 months, newly diagnosed Graves' patients had been taking antithyroid drugs.

This CDR3 comprises 17 residues. Trimming removed 2 bases at V and 8 bases at J, with 19 bases between. Germline V gene sequence: CDR1 SGHVS, CDR2 FQNEAQ. Broader study findings: Newly diagnosed Graves' patients exceeded persistent ones in TCR diversity. The study found persistent patients shared more public clonotypes (fewer than 3,000) than new patients (about 1,000).

In addition, the sample was reused for a study of T cells in Graves' hyperthyroidism and ophthalmopathy.

The chain combines TRBV7-8 with TRBJ1-6, with unresolved D. Sequenced material: peripheral blood mononuclear cells (PBMCs), taken at new diagnosis, from a patient treated with antithyroid drugs. The receptor comes from a man aged 35-49 years with Graves disease. The CDR3 DNA reads TGTGCCAGCAGCTTACTACTGATGCGGGTTGAGGATTCACCCCTCCACTTT. It translates to CASSLLLMRVEDSPLHF.